Sequencing of this TCR beta chain was carried out in a study of ipilimumab plus nivolumab after autologous stem cell transplantation. The overall study: Patients received a median of roughly 5 ipilimumab and roughly eight nivolumab doses. The myeloma cohort included high-risk transplant-naive patients and patients relapsing within 3 years of a first autologous transplant.

Profiling relied on immunoSEQ multiplex PCR, and the TCRdb table lists in-frame clones only, not all of them. The table shows several thousand clones, with roughly three quarters occurring only once. CDR3 length: 16 residues. Germline CDR1 MNHNY, CDR2 SVGAGI (reference sequence). The J segment lost 3 bases and the V segment lost 2 bases, leaving 10 bases of the junction unmatched. Checkpoint therapy with ipilimumab 1 mg/kg began 14 to 28 days after transplant. Patients got 3 mg/kg IV nivolumab weeks 1, 4, 7, 10, then biweekly through week 26. Sequenced here: PBMCs, sampled in a trial of ipilimumab plus nivolumab as post-transplant consolidation. This receptor was obtained from a male donor with multiple myeloma. The chain links TRBV6-6 to TRBJ2-7, with 7 bases fitting TRBD2. CDR3 amino acids: CASSYDYASGYYEQYF. The CDR3 nucleotides read TGTGCCAGCAGTTACGATTACGCTAGCGGTTACTACGAGCAGTACTTC.